These T cell receptor beta chains were read from a single sample in a study of blood T cell repertoires in COVID-19. Clones were sequenced by immunoSEQ multiplex PCR, and TCRdb holds only the in-frame ones, with some missing. Here the sample spans some 150,000 clones, about 85% being singletons. Sample: peripheral blood. The receptors were gathered from a man in his forties or fifties with acute or convalescent COVID-19. Both conserved end residues are part of each CDR3. The order of the fields is clone size, V gene, D gene, J gene, CDR3 DNA, CDR3 protein. The D gene is left open where the match is weak. Only some rows state a clone size, as once, few, many or a class for expanded clones.

NA	TRBV28	NA	TRBJ1-3	TGTGCCAGCAGAAGCCCGGGACAAGGAAACACCATATATTTT	CASRSPGQGNTIYF
NA	TRBV10-2	TRBD2	TRBJ2-3	TGCGCCAGCAGTGAGGCCGGACTAGCGGGGTATGATACGCAGTATTTT	CASSEAGLAGYDTQYF
NA	TRBV6-5	TRBD1	TRBJ2-7	TGTGCCAGCAGCAACAGGGGGACCGACGAGCAGTACTTC	CASSNRGTDEQYF
NA	TRBV24-1	NA	TRBJ1-1	TGTGCCACCAGTGACGACTTAGGCACTGAAGCTTTCTTT	CATSDDLGTEAFF
NA	TRBV21-1	NA	TRBJ1-2	TGTGCCAGCAGCAAAGAAGGGGGTAGTGACTATGGCTACACCTTC	CASSKEGGSDYGYTF
NA	TRBV28	TRBD1	TRBJ1-2	TGTGCCAGCAGTTCCACCGGGACAGGGAACTATGGCTACACCTTC	CASSSTGTGNYGYTF
NA	TRBV9	TRBD1	TRBJ1-4	TGTGCCAGCAGCGAAAGTATTTCCGGGACAGGGGTCCAAGAAAAACTGTTTTTT	CASSESISGTGVQEKLFF
NA	TRBV11-2	NA	TRBJ1-1	TGTGCCAGCAGCACTTACACTGAAGCTTTCTTT	CASSTYTEAFF
NA	TRBV18	TRBD1	TRBJ1-2	TGTGCCAGCTCACCAGGACAGGCCTATGGCTACACCTTC	CASSPGQAYGYTF
NA	TRBV19	TRBD1	TRBJ1-1	TGTGCCAGCGCCGCCACAGGGGGCCTAGGGAGTACCACTGAAGCTTTCTTT	CASAATGGLGSTTEAFF
NA	TRBV27	TRBD1	TRBJ1-4	TGTGCCAGCAGGTCCCCCCAGGGGGCAAATGAAAAACTGTTTTTT	CASRSPQGANEKLFF
NA	TRBV20-1	NA	TRBJ1-2	TGCAGTGCTAGTCCCCGGATAATCGGGGGGCAGGGCTACACCTTC	CSASPRIIGGQGYTF
NA	TRBV5-4	TRBD2	TRBJ2-5	TGTGCCAGCAGCCCCCGGGGGGAAGAGACCCAGTACTTC	CASSPRGEETQYF
NA	TRBV7-3	NA	TRBJ1-1	TGTGCCAGCAGCCCCCCCGGCGGCATGAACACTGAAGCTTTCTTT	CASSPPGGMNTEAFF
NA	TRBV29-1	NA	TRBJ1-1	TGCAGCGTTGTTGACAGGAACACTGAAGCTTTCTTT	CSVVDRNTEAFF
NA	TRBV28	NA	TRBJ1-5	TGTGCCAGCAGGCGAGGCGGGGGCTCTCAGCCCCAGCATTTT	CASRRGGGSQPQHF
NA	TRBV29-1	TRBD1	TRBJ2-3	TGCAGCTCCCAGGGACAGATAAGCACAGATACGCAGTATTTT	CSSQGQISTDTQYF
NA	TRBV6-1	TRBD1	TRBJ1-4	TGTGCCAGCAGTGAGGGACAGGGAACCACTAATGAAAAACTGTTTTTT	CASSEGQGTTNEKLFF
NA	TRBV5-4	TRBD1	TRBJ2-7	TGTGCCAGCAGCTGGGGACAGGCGGCTGACTACGAGCAGTACTTC	CASSWGQAADYEQYF
NA	TRBV6-2/TRBV6-3	NA	TRBJ1-1	TGTGCCAGCAGCCATACGGGGACTCCCAGTGAAGCTTTCTTT	CASSHTGTPSEAFF
NA	TRBV5-1	TRBD2	TRBJ2-5	TGCGCCAGCAGCCCCGGACTAGCGGGGGGGCAAGAGACCCAGTACTTC	CASSPGLAGGQETQYF
NA	TRBV9	TRBD2	TRBJ2-2	TGTGCCAGCAGCTTCCGCGGGGGGGCGAACACCGGGGAGCTGTTTTTT	CASSFRGGANTGELFF
once	TRBV6-4	TRBD1	TRBJ1-6	TGTGCCAGCAGTGACATCAAGGGGGCAATCTATAATTCACCCCTCCACTTT	CASSDIKGAIYNSPLHF
NA	TRBV28	NA	TRBJ2-1	TGTGCCAGCAGTCCCCTCTTTGCAGGAGGAGTTGAGCAGTTCTTC	CASSPLFAGGVEQFF
NA	TRBV7-2	NA	TRBJ1-1	TGTGCCAGCAGCCGCGGGTTAGTGAACACTGAAGCTTTCTTT	CASSRGLVNTEAFF
NA	TRBV7-9	TRBD1	TRBJ2-5	TGTGCCAGCAGCTCGGACAGGGGAGACGAGACCCAGTACTTC	CASSSDRGDETQYF
NA	TRBV5-1	TRBD2	TRBJ2-1	TGCGCCAGCAGCGGAAGACTGGCGGGGGGTAGCTCCTACAATGAGCAGTTCTTC	CASSGRLAGGSSYNEQFF
NA	TRBV6-1	NA	TRBJ2-7	TGTGCCAGCAGTGAAGCTAAGGCGGGGACCTACGAGCAGTACTTC	CASSEAKAGTYEQYF
once	TRBV4-2	TRBD2	TRBJ2-3	TGTGCCAGCAGCCAAACGGGGGGGCGCACAGATACGCAGTATTTT	CASSQTGGRTDTQYF
NA	TRBV7-3	NA	TRBJ2-1	TGTGCCAGCAGCTTATTTTACAGAGACAATGAGCAGTTCTTC	CASSLFYRDNEQFF
NA	TRBV9	TRBD1	TRBJ1-2	TGTGCCAGCAGCGCACAAGGGACAGGGTTAATCTATGGCTACACCTTC	CASSAQGTGLIYGYTF
NA	TRBV7-7	NA	TRBJ2-5	TGTGCTAGCAGCAAGGGCAGGGCCCAAGAGACCCAGTACTTC	CASSKGRAQETQYF
NA	TRBV6-5	TRBD1	TRBJ1-5	TGTGCCAGCGGAAGGACAGGGGCCGATCAGCCCCAGCATTTT	CASGRTGADQPQHF
many	TRBV28	NA	TRBJ2-7	TGTGCCAGCAGTTTAACCAGGAGGGGCGGCTCCTACGAGCAGTACTTC	CASSLTRRGGSYEQYF
NA	TRBV7-3	TRBD1	TRBJ2-3	TGTGCCAGCAGTCGGACAGGCCGCACAGATACGCAGTATTTT	CASSRTGRTDTQYF
NA	TRBV18	NA	TRBJ1-1	TGTGCCAGCTCACCGGGACTAGTTCGGGAAGAAGCTTTCTTT	CASSPGLVREEAFF
NA	TRBV5-1	TRBD1	TRBJ2-4	TGCGCCAGCTATCTTGACAGGGGAAACATTCAGTACTTC	CASYLDRGNIQYF
NA	TRBV5-6	NA	TRBJ2-3	TGTGCCAGCAGCCTCGGTCCCCGGAGAGCCACAGATACGCAGTATTTT	CASSLGPRRATDTQYF
few	TRBV5-1	NA	TRBJ1-1	TGCGCCAGCAGCTTGGCCAGGGCGAGTATGAACACTGAAGCTTTCTTT	CASSLARASMNTEAFF
once	TRBV5-8	NA	TRBJ2-2	TGTGCCAGCAGCTTGGGAGTGCTAGCGACGGGACTGGAGCTGTTTTTT	CASSLGVLATGLELFF
NA	TRBV7-2	TRBD1	TRBJ1-6	TGTGCCAGCAGCTTACGACAGGGAAATTCACCCCTCCACTTT	CASSLRQGNSPLHF
NA	TRBV25-1	NA	TRBJ1-1	TGTGCCAGCAGTGAAAGGGGGTCGGGGAACTTAGGCCCTGAAGCTTTCTTT	CASSERGSGNLGPEAFF
NA	TRBV19	NA	TRBJ1-1	TGTGCCAGTAGCCGAGTGAACACTGAAGCTTTCTTT	CASSRVNTEAFF
NA	TRBV14	TRBD2	TRBJ2-1	TGTGCCAGCAGCTTTCGCGATAGCGGGGCCTACAATGAGCAGTTCTTC	CASSFRDSGAYNEQFF
NA	TRBV6-2/TRBV6-3	TRBD2	TRBJ2-3	TGTGCCAGCAGTGCCCGGGGACTAGCGGGGGGCGTGGATACGCAGTATTTT	CASSARGLAGGVDTQYF
NA	TRBV4-1	TRBD1	TRBJ2-1	TGCGCCAGCAGCCCCATAACGTGGGGACAGGAGCAGTTCTTC	CASSPITWGQEQFF
NA	TRBV11-2	TRBD1	TRBJ2-1	TGTGCCAGCAGCTCCCCGGCAGGGGGTAAGAGGGAGCAGTTCTTC	CASSSPAGGKREQFF
NA	TRBV29-1	NA	TRBJ1-2	TGCAGCGTTCTCGATCTAAACTATGGCTACACCTTC	CSVLDLNYGYTF